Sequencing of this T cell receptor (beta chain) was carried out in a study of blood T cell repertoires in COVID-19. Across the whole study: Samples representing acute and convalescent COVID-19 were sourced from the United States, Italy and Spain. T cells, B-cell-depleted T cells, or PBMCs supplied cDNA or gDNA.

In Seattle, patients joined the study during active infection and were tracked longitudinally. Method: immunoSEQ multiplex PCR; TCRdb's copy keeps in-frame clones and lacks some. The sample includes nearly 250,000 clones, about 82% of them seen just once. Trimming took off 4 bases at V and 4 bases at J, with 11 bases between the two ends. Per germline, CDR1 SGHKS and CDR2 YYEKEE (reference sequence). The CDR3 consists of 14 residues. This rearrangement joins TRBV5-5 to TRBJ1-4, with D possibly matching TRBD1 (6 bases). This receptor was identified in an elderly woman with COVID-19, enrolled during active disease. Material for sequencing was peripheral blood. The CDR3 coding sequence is TGTGCCAGCAGCCCGGACAGTTATAATGAAAAACTGTTTTTT. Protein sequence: CASSPDSYNEKLFF.